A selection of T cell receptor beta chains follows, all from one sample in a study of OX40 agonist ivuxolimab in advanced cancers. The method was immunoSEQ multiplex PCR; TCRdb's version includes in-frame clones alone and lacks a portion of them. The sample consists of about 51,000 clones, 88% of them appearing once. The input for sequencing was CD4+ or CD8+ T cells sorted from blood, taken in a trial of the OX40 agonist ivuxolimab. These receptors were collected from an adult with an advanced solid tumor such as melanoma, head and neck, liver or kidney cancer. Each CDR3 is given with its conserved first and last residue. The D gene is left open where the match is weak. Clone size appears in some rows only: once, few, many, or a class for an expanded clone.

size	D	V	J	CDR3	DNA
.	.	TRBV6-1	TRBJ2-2	CASSLDTLNTGELFF	TGTGCCAGCAGCCTAGACACCCTGAACACCGGGGAGCTGTTTTTT
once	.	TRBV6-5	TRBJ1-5	CASSRVASNQPQHF	TGTGCCAGCAGTAGGGTAGCCAGCAATCAGCCCCAGCATTTT
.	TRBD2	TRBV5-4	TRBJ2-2	CASSAGTKNTGELFF	TGTGCCAGCAGCGCCGGGACTAAAAACACCGGGGAGCTGTTTTTT
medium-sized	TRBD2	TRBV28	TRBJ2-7	CASSSSGVWQYF	TGTGCCAGCAGTTCTAGCGGGGTTTGGCAGTACTTC
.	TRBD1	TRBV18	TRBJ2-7	CASSPSGFGQGPYEQYF	TGTGCCAGCTCACCGTCTGGATTTGGACAGGGGCCCTACGAGCAGTACTTC
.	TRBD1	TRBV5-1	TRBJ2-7	CASSPGQGGTGEQYF	TGCGCCAGCAGCCCCGGACAGGGGGGTACGGGCGAGCAGTACTTC
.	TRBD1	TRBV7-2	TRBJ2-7	CASSPWTGGAEQYF	TGTGCCAGCAGCCCCTGGACAGGGGGTGCCGAGCAGTACTTC
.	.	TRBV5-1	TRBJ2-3	CASSLWGLVDTQYF	TGCGCCAGCAGCTTGTGGGGGCTAGTAGATACGCAGTATTTT
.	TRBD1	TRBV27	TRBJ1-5	CASRPLDRINQPQHF	TGTGCCAGCAGACCCCTGGACAGGATCAATCAGCCCCAGCATTTT
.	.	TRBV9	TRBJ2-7	CASSEGVRGYEQYF	TGTGCCAGCAGCGAGGGGGTACGGGGCTACGAGCAGTACTTC
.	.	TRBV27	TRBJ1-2	CASRQQGGYGYTF	TGTGCCAGCAGGCAACAGGGAGGCTATGGCTACACCTTC
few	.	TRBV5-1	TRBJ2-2	CASSLAPAGELFF	TGCGCCAGCAGCTTGGCCCCTGCCGGGGAGCTGTTTTTT
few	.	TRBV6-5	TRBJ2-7	CASSRTRQAYEQYF	TGTGCCAGCAGTCGGACGAGACAGGCCTACGAGCAGTACTTC
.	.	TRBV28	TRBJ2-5	CASCNPIRKTQYF	TGTGCCAGTTGCAATCCCATTAGAAAGACCCAGTACTTC
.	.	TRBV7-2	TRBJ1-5	CASSLSAIGNQPQHF	TGTGCCAGCAGCTTATCCGCTATAGGGAATCAGCCCCAGCATTTT
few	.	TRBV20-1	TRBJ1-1	CSAATDEAFF	TGCAGTGCTGCAACAGACGAAGCTTTCTTT
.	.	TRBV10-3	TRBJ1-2	CAITEPPQDHYGYTF	TGTGCCATCACCGAACCCCCTCAGGATCACTATGGCTACACCTTC
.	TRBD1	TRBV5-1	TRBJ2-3	CASSLGGTGIVDTQYF	TGCGCCAGCAGCTTGGGAGGGACAGGGATCGTTGATACGCAGTATTTT
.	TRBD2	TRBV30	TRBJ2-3	CAWRGLAGSGTDTQYF	TGTGCCTGGAGGGGACTAGCGGGGAGCGGCACAGATACGCAGTATTTT
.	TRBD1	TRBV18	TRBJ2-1	CASSPGQSSYNEQFF	TGTGCCAGCTCCCCGGGACAGAGCTCCTACAATGAGCAGTTCTTC
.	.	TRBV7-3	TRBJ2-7	CASSLTGAGPPYEQYF	TGTGCCAGCAGCTTAACCGGGGCCGGGCCCCCCTACGAGCAGTACTTC
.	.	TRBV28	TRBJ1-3	CASSPHGTVAAGNTIYF	TGTGCCAGCAGCCCCCACGGTACAGTGGCGGCTGGAAACACCATATATTTT
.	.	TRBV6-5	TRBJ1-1	CASSGSQRAAEAFF	TGTGCCAGCAGCGGATCCCAACGGGCCGCTGAAGCTTTCTTT